These T cell receptor beta chains were read from a single sample in a study of blood T cell repertoires in COVID-19. The protocol was immunoSEQ multiplex PCR, while the TCRdb copy is restricted to in-frame clones and leaves out a portion. The sample carries around 300,000 clones, roughly 90% recorded once. Sequenced: peripheral blood. The receptors here all came from a woman aged 40 to 50 who had recovered from COVID-19. The CDR3 runs from the conserved cysteine through the conserved F or W. Fields, in order: J gene, D gene, V gene, clone size, CDR3 protein, CDR3 DNA. A D gene is named only where the DNA matches it firmly. Size tells how often a clone was seen (once, few, many) or the class of an expanded clone, and some rows leave it out.

j_call: TRBJ2-5; d_call: TRBD2; v_call: TRBV27; clone_size: -; cdr3_aa: CASRSLAGGGGQETQYF; cdr3_nt: TGTGCCAGCAGGTCCCTAGCGGGAGGAGGGGGGCAAGAGACCCAGTACTTC
j_call: TRBJ2-5; d_call: TRBD1; v_call: TRBV6-5; clone_size: once; cdr3_aa: CASSYGSGQGQETQYF; cdr3_nt: TGTGCCAGCAGTTACGGTTCCGGACAGGGTCAAGAGACCCAGTACTTC
j_call: TRBJ2-1; d_call: TRBD2; v_call: TRBV9; clone_size: -; cdr3_aa: CASSVGTSAGRNEQFF; cdr3_nt: TGTGCCAGCAGCGTAGGGACTAGCGCCGGCCGCAATGAGCAGTTCTTC
j_call: TRBJ2-7; d_call: TRBD2; v_call: TRBV5-8; clone_size: -; cdr3_aa: CASSPRAGGRYEQYF; cdr3_nt: TGTGCCAGCAGCCCGAGGGCGGGAGGACGCTACGAGCAGTACTTC
j_call: TRBJ2-1; d_call: TRBD2; v_call: TRBV28; clone_size: -; cdr3_aa: CASTGGSIYNEQFF; cdr3_nt: TGTGCTTCTACGGGCGGGAGCATTTACAATGAGCAGTTCTTC
j_call: TRBJ1-1; d_call: -; v_call: TRBV5-5; clone_size: -; cdr3_aa: CASSLTVNTEAFF; cdr3_nt: TGTGCCAGCAGCTTGACAGTGAACACTGAAGCTTTCTTT
j_call: TRBJ2-1; d_call: TRBD1; v_call: TRBV5-1; clone_size: few; cdr3_aa: CASTGTGAASWRNEQFF; cdr3_nt: TGCGCCAGCACCGGGACAGGGGCAGCGTCCTGGAGAAATGAGCAGTTCTTC
j_call: TRBJ2-1; d_call: TRBD2; v_call: TRBV19; clone_size: -; cdr3_aa: CASSPSGSGYNEQFF; cdr3_nt: TGTGCCAGTAGTCCTAGCGGGAGCGGGTACAATGAGCAGTTCTTC
j_call: TRBJ2-2; d_call: -; v_call: TRBV9; clone_size: -; cdr3_aa: CASSVNSGLHSYTGELFF; cdr3_nt: TGTGCCAGCAGCGTAAACTCGGGACTTCACTCCTACACCGGGGAGCTGTTTTTT
j_call: TRBJ2-7; d_call: -; v_call: TRBV21-1; clone_size: -; cdr3_aa: CASSNSTGPYEQYF; cdr3_nt: TGTGCCAGCAGCAACTCGACAGGTCCCTACGAGCAGTACTTC
j_call: TRBJ2-7; d_call: -; v_call: TRBV11-2; clone_size: -; cdr3_aa: CASSGEKRSYEQYF; cdr3_nt: TGTGCCAGCAGCGGGGAGAAGCGCTCCTACGAGCAGTACTTC
j_call: TRBJ2-1; d_call: -; v_call: TRBV12-3/TRBV12-4; clone_size: -; cdr3_aa: CASSLGSRNEQFF; cdr3_nt: TGTGCCAGCAGTTTAGGATCGCGCAATGAGCAGTTCTTC
j_call: TRBJ1-1; d_call: -; v_call: TRBV1; clone_size: -; cdr3_aa: CTSSQDRGWAEAFF; cdr3_nt: TGCACCAGCAGCCAAGACAGGGGGTGGGCTGAAGCTTTCTTT
j_call: TRBJ1-5; d_call: -; v_call: TRBV24-1; clone_size: -; cdr3_aa: CATSDEQGQPQHF; cdr3_nt: TGTGCCACCAGTGACGAACAGGGCCAGCCCCAGCATTTT
j_call: TRBJ2-7; d_call: -; v_call: TRBV29-1; clone_size: -; cdr3_aa: CSVERAGVEQYF; cdr3_nt: TGCAGCGTTGAAAGGGCAGGGGTCGAGCAGTACTTC
j_call: TRBJ2-7; d_call: TRBD2; v_call: TRBV2; clone_size: -; cdr3_aa: CASMGTSGTYEQYF; cdr3_nt: TGTGCCAGCATGGGGACTAGCGGCACCTACGAGCAGTACTTC
j_call: TRBJ2-7; d_call: -; v_call: TRBV27; clone_size: -; cdr3_aa: CASKEGGSYEQYF; cdr3_nt: TGTGCCAGTAAGGAAGGCGGCTCCTACGAGCAGTACTTC
j_call: TRBJ2-2; d_call: -; v_call: TRBV7-9; clone_size: -; cdr3_aa: CASSSGMGELFF; cdr3_nt: TGTGCCAGCAGCTCAGGGATGGGGGAGCTGTTTTTT
j_call: TRBJ2-1; d_call: -; v_call: TRBV11-2; clone_size: -; cdr3_aa: CASSRGGPPYNEQFF; cdr3_nt: TGTGCCAGCAGCCGCGGCGGCCCTCCCTACAATGAGCAGTTCTTC
j_call: TRBJ2-3; d_call: TRBD2; v_call: TRBV7-9; clone_size: -; cdr3_aa: CASSPPGGTSSDTQYF; cdr3_nt: TGTGCCAGCAGCCCCCCGGGCGGGACTAGCTCAGATACGCAGTATTTT
j_call: TRBJ2-5; d_call: -; v_call: TRBV12-3/TRBV12-4; clone_size: -; cdr3_aa: CASSSGNQETQYF; cdr3_nt: TGTGCCAGCAGTTCCGGTAATCAAGAGACCCAGTACTTC
j_call: TRBJ1-2; d_call: TRBD1; v_call: TRBV18; clone_size: -; cdr3_aa: CASSPGQGGIYGYTF; cdr3_nt: TGTGCCAGCTCACCGGGACAGGGAGGGATCTATGGCTACACCTTC
j_call: TRBJ2-5; d_call: -; v_call: TRBV28; clone_size: -; cdr3_aa: CASSLDQGREETQYF; cdr3_nt: TGTGCCAGCAGTTTAGATCAGGGGAGAGAAGAGACCCAGTACTTC
j_call: TRBJ2-5; d_call: -; v_call: TRBV5-1; clone_size: -; cdr3_aa: CASRDGGGDETQYF; cdr3_nt: TGCGCCAGCAGGGATGGAGGAGGTGATGAGACCCAGTACTTC
j_call: TRBJ1-5; d_call: -; v_call: TRBV30; clone_size: -; cdr3_aa: CAWSVLDNNQPQHF; cdr3_nt: TGTGCCTGGAGTGTACTGGACAACAATCAGCCCCAGCATTTT
j_call: TRBJ1-3; d_call: TRBD1; v_call: TRBV5-1; clone_size: once; cdr3_aa: CASSLDQTGAGGDTIYF; cdr3_nt: TGCGCCAGCAGCTTGGACCAAACAGGGGCTGGAGGTGACACCATATATTTT
j_call: TRBJ2-7; d_call: -; v_call: TRBV11-2; clone_size: -; cdr3_aa: CASSLAGQHYEQYF; cdr3_nt: TGTGCCAGCAGCTTAGCGGGACAACACTACGAGCAGTACTTC
j_call: TRBJ2-1; d_call: -; v_call: TRBV29-1; clone_size: -; cdr3_aa: CSVAGTLDNEQFF; cdr3_nt: TGCAGCGTGGCCGGGACTCTCGACAATGAGCAGTTCTTC
j_call: TRBJ2-7; d_call: TRBD1; v_call: TRBV5-4; clone_size: -; cdr3_aa: CASSHQTTGTGYYEQYF; cdr3_nt: TGTGCCAGCAGCCACCAAACCACCGGGACAGGATACTACGAGCAGTACTTC
j_call: TRBJ2-3; d_call: TRBD2; v_call: TRBV29-1; clone_size: -; cdr3_aa: CSVAGLVTDTQYF; cdr3_nt: TGCAGTGTTGCTGGACTAGTTACAGATACGCAGTATTTT
j_call: TRBJ1-4; d_call: -; v_call: TRBV28; clone_size: -; cdr3_aa: CASSDGGPATNEKLFF; cdr3_nt: TGTGCCAGCAGCGATGGTGGGCCTGCAACTAATGAAAAACTGTTTTTT
j_call: TRBJ1-3; d_call: -; v_call: TRBV5-1; clone_size: -; cdr3_aa: CASSPNQGTGNTIYF; cdr3_nt: TGCGCCAGCAGCCCGAACCAGGGAACTGGAAACACCATATATTTT
j_call: TRBJ2-1; d_call: TRBD2; v_call: TRBV3-1/TRBV3-2; clone_size: -; cdr3_aa: CASSQGGEGSSYNEQFF; cdr3_nt: TGTGCCAGCAGCCAAGGGGGGGAGGGAAGCTCCTACAATGAGCAGTTCTTC
j_call: TRBJ1-5; d_call: -; v_call: TRBV28; clone_size: -; cdr3_aa: CASSPGGSNQPQHF; cdr3_nt: TGTGCCAGCAGCCCTGGAGGAAGCAATCAGCCCCAGCATTTT
j_call: TRBJ2-1; d_call: -; v_call: TRBV7-7; clone_size: few; cdr3_aa: CASSPNLARDEGNEQFF; cdr3_nt: TGTGCTAGCAGCCCCAATTTAGCACGCGACGAGGGCAATGAGCAGTTCTTC
j_call: TRBJ1-2; d_call: -; v_call: TRBV18; clone_size: -; cdr3_aa: CASSQNGGTGYTF; cdr3_nt: TGTGCCAGCTCACAGAACGGCGGAACCGGCTACACCTTC
j_call: TRBJ2-7; d_call: TRBD2; v_call: TRBV4-2; clone_size: -; cdr3_aa: CASSQERGSYEQYF; cdr3_nt: TGTGCCAGCAGCCAAGAGCGGGGGAGCTACGAGCAGTACTTC
j_call: TRBJ2-7; d_call: -; v_call: TRBV27; clone_size: once; cdr3_aa: CASSLLGGGYEQYF; cdr3_nt: TGTGCCAGCAGTTTACTGGGAGGCGGATACGAGCAGTACTTC
j_call: TRBJ2-1; d_call: -; v_call: TRBV4-1; clone_size: -; cdr3_aa: CASSPDSPGVNEQFF; cdr3_nt: TGCGCCAGCAGCCCGGACTCGCCCGGGGTCAATGAGCAGTTCTTC
j_call: TRBJ2-3; d_call: TRBD2; v_call: TRBV3-1/TRBV3-2; clone_size: -; cdr3_aa: CASSQAGEGDTQYF; cdr3_nt: TGTGCCAGCAGCCAAGCGGGGGAGGGAGATACGCAGTATTTT
j_call: TRBJ2-7; d_call: -; v_call: TRBV19; clone_size: few; cdr3_aa: CASSPGKYEQYF; cdr3_nt: TGTGCCAGTAGCCCCGGGAAATACGAGCAGTACTTC